Here is one TCR beta chain with its context. No cognate antigen has been identified for it. The data were produced on a NextSeq 550. The Human TCR Profiling Kit (MiLaboratory) was used to prepare UMI-labeled 5' RACE TRB cDNA libraries. cDNA synthesis used the entire amount of extracted RNA, and PCR amplification then used the entire amount of cDNA produced. Libraries were prepared in parallel using an identical number of PCR cycles. In the source study's methods: With a requirement of at least two reads per UMI, MIGEC and MiXCR extracted about 50,000 +/- 10,000 unique UMI-labeled TRB cDNA molecules per library. On average, each library contained approximately 40,000 +/- 10,000 functional in-frame TRB CDR3 nucleotide clonotypes without stop codons. After downsampling to 5000 UMI-labeled TRB molecules per sample, diversity metrics such as normalized Shannon-Wiener and Chao1 were calculated in VDJtools. Clonotype-size-weighted physicochemical properties of the central five CDR3 residues (interaction energy, strength, volume and Kidera factor 4) were computed in VDJtools. TCRdb reprocessed the reads, reporting each CDR3 protein sequence once and no DNA. TCRdb assigned the V and J calls; the authors' analysis was not used. For this sample, the table gives 50,000 to 60,000 distinct CDR3 sequences. The ten biggest clones cover 0.42% of the sample.

The entry originates in a study of CXCR3-negative and CXCR3-positive naive CD8 T cells (dated by TCRdb to the late 2010s). In terms of the full investigation: Some 130 million TRB reads were obtained in total, roughly 1.5 +/- 0.3 million reads per library. Diversity and physicochemical repertoire analyses covered some eleven donors pooled from two independent experiments. The TRBV-TRBJ cluster analysis covered naive subsets from 5 or 6 donors and memory cells from 3 donors.

Study-wide conclusions, independent of this receptor: Both naive subsets had comparably high repertoire diversity, while memory CD8+ T cells had much lower repertoire diversity. TRB CDR3s from CXCR3-positive naive cells showed higher hydrophobicity (lower Kidera factor 4), lower energy, and higher strength and volume indices than CXCR3-negative naive cells. Freshly isolated PBMCs were used for most assays because CXCR3 expression went down partially after cryopreservation. Surface CD5, linked to self-reactivity in mice, was comparable between naive subsets; TCR interaction strength was therefore also inferred from TRB CDR3 physicochemical properties. TRBV-TRBJ usage was similar between naive CXCR3-negative and CXCR3-positive cells from the same donor, while memory cells showed distinct patterns.

Taken from the germline V gene, the CDR1 and CDR2 loops are SQVTM and ANQGSEA. The CDR3, cysteine through phenylalanine, is 15 amino acids long. DNA is not recorded here. For each CD8+ T cell subset, flow sorting was done in triplicate, and 300,000 to 350,000 cells per subset went directly into RLT lysis buffer. Naive CD8+ T cells were defined stringently as CD45RO-CCR7+CD27+CD95- to exclude memory contaminants. Standard density gradient centrifugation was used to isolate peripheral blood mononuclear cells from buffy coats. Naive CXCR3-negative and CXCR3-positive CD8+ T cells were flow-sorted using a FACSAria III. Total RNA was extracted from sorted cells with an RNeasy Mini Kit.

The sequence was obtained from a human donor in good health. Some clones in this sample may be carry-over from other donors' samples. The specimen sequenced was naive CXCR3- CD8+ T cells from blood. Read against the paper, the sample's cell subset or site label means: CD45RO-CCR7+CD27+CD95- naive CD8+ T cells lacking CXCR3 (TNR3-). The chain joins TRBV29-1 to TRBJ2-2; the TCRdb call, TRBD1, lacks DNA for checking. The CDR3 amino acid sequence is: CSAKSGTANTGELFF.